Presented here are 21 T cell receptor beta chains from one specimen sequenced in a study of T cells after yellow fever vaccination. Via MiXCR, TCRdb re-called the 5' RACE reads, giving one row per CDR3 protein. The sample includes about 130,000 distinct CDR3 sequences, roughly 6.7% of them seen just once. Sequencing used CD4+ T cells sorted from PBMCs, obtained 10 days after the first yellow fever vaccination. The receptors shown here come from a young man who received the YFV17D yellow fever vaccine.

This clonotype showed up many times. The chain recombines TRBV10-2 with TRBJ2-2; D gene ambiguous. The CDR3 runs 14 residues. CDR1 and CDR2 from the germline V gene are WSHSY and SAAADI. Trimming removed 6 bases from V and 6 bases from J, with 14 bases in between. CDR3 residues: CASSLTRTPGELFF. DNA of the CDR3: TGCGCCAGCAGCTTGACAAGGACGCCCGGGGAGCTGTTTTTT.

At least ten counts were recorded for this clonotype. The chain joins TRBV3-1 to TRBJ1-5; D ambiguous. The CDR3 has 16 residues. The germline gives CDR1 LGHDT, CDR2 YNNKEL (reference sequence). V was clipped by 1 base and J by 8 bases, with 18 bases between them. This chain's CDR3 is CASSQGRGPAQEPQHF. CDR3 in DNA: TGTGCCAGCAGCCAAGGGCGCGGCCCGGCGCAGGAGCCCCAGCATTTT. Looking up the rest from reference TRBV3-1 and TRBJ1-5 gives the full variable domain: DTAVSQTPKYLVTQMGNDKSIKCEQNLGHDTMYWYKQDSKKFLKIMFSYNNKELIINETVPNRFSPKSPDKAHLNLHINSLELGDSAVYFCASSQGRGPAQEPQHFGDGTRLSIL.

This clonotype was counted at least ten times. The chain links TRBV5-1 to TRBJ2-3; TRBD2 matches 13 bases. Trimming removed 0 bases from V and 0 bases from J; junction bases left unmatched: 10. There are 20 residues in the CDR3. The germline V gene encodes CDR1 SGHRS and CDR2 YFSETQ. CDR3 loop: CASSLVAGTSGVPSTDTQYF. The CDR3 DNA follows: TGCGCCAGCAGCTTGGTAGCTGGGACTAGCGGGGTCCCTAGCACAGATACGCAGTATTTT.

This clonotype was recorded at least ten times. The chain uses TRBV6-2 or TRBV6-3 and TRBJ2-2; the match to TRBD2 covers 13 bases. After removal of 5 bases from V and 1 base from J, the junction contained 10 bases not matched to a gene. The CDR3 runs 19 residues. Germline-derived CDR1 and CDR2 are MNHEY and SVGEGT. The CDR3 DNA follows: TGTGCCAGCAGTCCCCAACCGGGACTAGCGGGGCTGAACACCGGGGAGCTGTTTTTT. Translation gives CASSPQPGLAGLNTGELFF.

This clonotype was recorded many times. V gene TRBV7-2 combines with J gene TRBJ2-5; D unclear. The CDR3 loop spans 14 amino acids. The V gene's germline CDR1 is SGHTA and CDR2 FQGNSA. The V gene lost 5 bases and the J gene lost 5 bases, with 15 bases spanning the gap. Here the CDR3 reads CASSRQTIGETQYF. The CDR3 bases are TGTGCCAGCAGCCGCCAAACAATCGGGGAGACCCAGTACTTC.

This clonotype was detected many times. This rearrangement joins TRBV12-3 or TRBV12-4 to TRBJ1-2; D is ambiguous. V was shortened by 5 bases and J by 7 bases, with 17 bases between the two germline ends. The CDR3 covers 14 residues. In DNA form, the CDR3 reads TGTGCCAGCAGTCCGGGTGGGGTACAGTTTGGCTACACCTTC. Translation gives CASSPGGVQFGYTF.

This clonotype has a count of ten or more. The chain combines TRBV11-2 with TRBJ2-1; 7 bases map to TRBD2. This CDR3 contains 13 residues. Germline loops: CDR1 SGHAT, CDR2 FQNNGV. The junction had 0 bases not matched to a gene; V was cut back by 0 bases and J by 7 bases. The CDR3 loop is CASSLELANEQFF. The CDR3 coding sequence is TGTGCCAGCAGCTTAGAACTAGCGAATGAGCAGTTCTTC.

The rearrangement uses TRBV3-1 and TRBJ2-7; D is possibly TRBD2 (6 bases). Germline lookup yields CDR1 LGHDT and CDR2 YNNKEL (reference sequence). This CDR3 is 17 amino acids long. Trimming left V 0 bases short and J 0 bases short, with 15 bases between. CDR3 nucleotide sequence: TGTGCCAGCAGCCAAGATATGTCGGGACTGAGCTCCTACGAGCAGTACTTC. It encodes CASSQDMSGLSSYEQYF.

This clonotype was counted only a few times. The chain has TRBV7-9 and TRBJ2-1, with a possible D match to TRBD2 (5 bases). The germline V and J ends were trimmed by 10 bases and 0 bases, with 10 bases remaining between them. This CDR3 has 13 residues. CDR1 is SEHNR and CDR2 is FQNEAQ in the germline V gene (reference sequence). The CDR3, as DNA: TGTGCCACCCAAGCGGCCTCCTACAATGAGCAGTTCTTC. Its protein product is CATQAASYNEQFF.

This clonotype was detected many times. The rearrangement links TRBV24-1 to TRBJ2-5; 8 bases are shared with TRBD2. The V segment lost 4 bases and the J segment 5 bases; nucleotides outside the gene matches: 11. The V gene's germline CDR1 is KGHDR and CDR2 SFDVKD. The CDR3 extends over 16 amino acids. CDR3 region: CATSESRNGGAETQYF. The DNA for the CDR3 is TGTGCCACCAGTGAGTCGAGGAACGGGGGGGCGGAGACCCAGTACTTC.

CDR3 protein: CASSQDHSNQPQHF. The CDR3 nucleotides read TGTGCCAGCAGTCAAGATCATAGCAATCAGCCCCAGCATTTT. The genes are TRBV27 and TRBJ1-5; D remains ambiguous. CDR3 length: 14 residues. Germline V lookup: CDR1 MNHEY, CDR2 SMNVEV (reference sequence). The ends were cut back, 5 bases at V and 0 bases at J, with 8 bases in the middle.

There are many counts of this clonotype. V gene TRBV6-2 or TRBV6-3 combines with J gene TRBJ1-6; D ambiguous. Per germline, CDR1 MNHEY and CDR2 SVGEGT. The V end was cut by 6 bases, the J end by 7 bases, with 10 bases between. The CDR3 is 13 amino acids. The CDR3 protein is CASSPQQNSPLHF. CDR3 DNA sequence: TGTGCCAGCAGCCCACAACAGAATTCACCCCTCCACTTT.

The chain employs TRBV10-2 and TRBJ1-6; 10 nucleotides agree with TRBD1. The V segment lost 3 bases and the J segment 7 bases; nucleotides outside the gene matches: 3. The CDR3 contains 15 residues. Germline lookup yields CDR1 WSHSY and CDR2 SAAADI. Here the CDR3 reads CASSEEDRGNSPLHF. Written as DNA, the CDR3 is TGCGCCAGCAGTGAAGAGGACAGGGGGAATTCACCCCTCCACTTT.

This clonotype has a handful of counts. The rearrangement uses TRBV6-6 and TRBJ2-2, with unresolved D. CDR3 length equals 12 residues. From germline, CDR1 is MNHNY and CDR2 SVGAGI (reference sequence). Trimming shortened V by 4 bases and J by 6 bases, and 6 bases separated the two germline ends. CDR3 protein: CASSSGSGELFF. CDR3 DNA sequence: TGTGCCAGCAGTTCCGGATCCGGGGAGCTGTTTTTT.

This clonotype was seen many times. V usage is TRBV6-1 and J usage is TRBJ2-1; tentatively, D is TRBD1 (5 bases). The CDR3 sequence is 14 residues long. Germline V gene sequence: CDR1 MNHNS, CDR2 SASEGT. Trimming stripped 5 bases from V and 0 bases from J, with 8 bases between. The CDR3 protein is CASSQGFSYNEQFF. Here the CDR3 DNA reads TGTGCCAGCAGTCAGGGCTTCTCCTACAATGAGCAGTTCTTC.

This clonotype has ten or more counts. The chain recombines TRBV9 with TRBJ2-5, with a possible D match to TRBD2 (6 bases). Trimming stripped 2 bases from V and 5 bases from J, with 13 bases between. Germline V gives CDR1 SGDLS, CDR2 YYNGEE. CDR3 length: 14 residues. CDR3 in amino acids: CASSVAGLSETQYF. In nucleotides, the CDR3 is TGTGCCAGCAGCGTGGCGGGACTTAGCGAGACCCAGTACTTC.

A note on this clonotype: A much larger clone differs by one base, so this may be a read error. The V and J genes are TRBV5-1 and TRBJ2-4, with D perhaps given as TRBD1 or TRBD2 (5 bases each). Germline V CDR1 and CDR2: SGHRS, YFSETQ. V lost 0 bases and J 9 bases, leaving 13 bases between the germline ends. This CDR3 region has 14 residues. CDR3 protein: CASSLAVGEVIQYF. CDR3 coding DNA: TGCGCCAGCAGCTTGGCGGTGGGGGAAGTCATTCAGTACTTC. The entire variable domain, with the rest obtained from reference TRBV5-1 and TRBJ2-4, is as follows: KAGVTQTPRYLIKTRGQQVTLSCSPISGHRSVSWYQQTPGQGLQFLFEYFSETQRNKGNFPGRFSGRQFSNSRSEMNVSTLELGDSALYLCASSLAVGEVIQYFGAGTRLSVL.

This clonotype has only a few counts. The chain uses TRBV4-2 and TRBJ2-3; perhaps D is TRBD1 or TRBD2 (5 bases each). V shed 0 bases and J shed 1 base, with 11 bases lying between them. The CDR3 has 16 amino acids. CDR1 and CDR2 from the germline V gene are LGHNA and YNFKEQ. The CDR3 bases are TGTGCCAGCAGCCAAGACGGGGCCTACCGCACAGATACGCAGTATTTT. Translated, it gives CASSQDGAYRTDTQYF.

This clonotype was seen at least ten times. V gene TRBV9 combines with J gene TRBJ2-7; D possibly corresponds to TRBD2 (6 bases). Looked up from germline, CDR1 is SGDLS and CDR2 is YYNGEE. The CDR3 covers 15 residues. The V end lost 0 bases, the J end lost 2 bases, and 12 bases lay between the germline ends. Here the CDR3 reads CASSVGAGGTYEQYF. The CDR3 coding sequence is TGTGCCAGCAGCGTAGGAGCGGGCGGAACCTACGAGCAGTACTTC.

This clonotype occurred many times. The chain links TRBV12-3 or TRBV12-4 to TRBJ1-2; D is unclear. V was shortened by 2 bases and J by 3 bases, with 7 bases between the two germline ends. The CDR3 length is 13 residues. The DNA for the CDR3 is TGTGCCAGCAGTTTAAGACGGGACTATGGCTACACCTTC. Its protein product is CASSLRRDYGYTF.

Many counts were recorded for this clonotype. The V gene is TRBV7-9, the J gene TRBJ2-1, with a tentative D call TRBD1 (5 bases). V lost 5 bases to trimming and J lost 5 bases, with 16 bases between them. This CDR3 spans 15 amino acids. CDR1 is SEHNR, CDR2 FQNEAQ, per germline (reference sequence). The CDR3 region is CASSPPLTEDNEQFF. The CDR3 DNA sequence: TGTGCCAGCAGCCCCCCTTTGACAGAAGACAATGAGCAGTTCTTC.